A selection of T cell receptor beta chains follows, all from one sample in a study of Tregs in tolerant kidney transplant recipients. Using immunoSEQ multiplex PCR, the repertoire was profiled, and TCRdb retains in-frame clones only, with some absent. This table has 110,000 or so clones, 85% to 90% appearing once. The input for sequencing was CD4+ T cells from blood, taken before the transplant. Source of these receptors: a human donor who received a combined kidney and bone marrow transplant. Both conserved end residues are part of each CDR3. Fields, in order: clone size, D gene, V gene, J gene, CDR3 protein, CDR3 DNA. The D gene is left open where the match is weak. Rows may omit the clone size; those that give it use once, few, many or a size class.

clone size: NA; D gene: NA; V gene: TRBV27; J gene: TRBJ1-2; CDR3 protein: CASSSPGTSPQMGGYNF; CDR3 DNA: TGTGCCAGCAGTTCCCCCGGGACATCTCCCCAAATGGGTGGCTACAACTTC
clone size: NA; D gene: NA; V gene: TRBV7-2; J gene: TRBJ2-2; CDR3 protein: CASTPPGATGTGELFF; CDR3 DNA: TGTGCCAGCACCCCGCCCGGGGCGACAGGCACCGGGGAGCTGTTTTTT
clone size: NA; D gene: NA; V gene: TRBV7-2; J gene: TRBJ2-3; CDR3 protein: CASSAQGRSSTDTQYF; CDR3 DNA: TGTGCCAGCAGCGCCCAGGGCAGGTCTAGCACAGATACGCAGTATTTT
clone size: NA; D gene: NA; V gene: TRBV6-6; J gene: TRBJ2-1; CDR3 protein: CASRRRGLEQFF; CDR3 DNA: TGTGCCAGCAGAAGAAGGGGCTTAGAGCAGTTCTTC
clone size: NA; D gene: TRBD2; V gene: TRBV7-2; J gene: TRBJ2-3; CDR3 protein: CASSLGGRADTQYF; CDR3 DNA: TGTGCCAGCAGCTTGGGGGGGAGGGCAGATACGCAGTATTTT
clone size: NA; D gene: TRBD2; V gene: TRBV7-2; J gene: TRBJ2-5; CDR3 protein: CASSFGAGVGQETQYF; CDR3 DNA: TGTGCCAGCAGCTTCGGGGCGGGAGTGGGGCAAGAGACCCAGTACTTC
clone size: NA; D gene: TRBD1; V gene: TRBV6-1; J gene: TRBJ2-5; CDR3 protein: CASSEEPGGYGTQYF; CDR3 DNA: TGTGCCAGCAGTGAGGAGCCAGGGGGCTACGGGACCCAGTACTTC
clone size: NA; D gene: TRBD1; V gene: TRBV4-3; J gene: TRBJ1-4; CDR3 protein: CASSQDPSEGAVGNEKLFF; CDR3 DNA: TGCGCCAGCAGCCAAGACCCCTCGGAGGGGGCCGTGGGTAATGAAAAACTGTTTTTT
clone size: NA; D gene: NA; V gene: TRBV14; J gene: TRBJ2-1; CDR3 protein: CASSRRASSGDEQFF; CDR3 DNA: TGTGCCAGCAGCCGACGTGCGAGTTCGGGGGATGAGCAGTTCTTC
clone size: NA; D gene: NA; V gene: TRBV5-6; J gene: TRBJ1-5; CDR3 protein: CASSRRTEGWPQHF; CDR3 DNA: TGTGCCAGCAGCCGCAGGACAGAAGGGTGGCCCCAGCATTTT
clone size: few; D gene: NA; V gene: TRBV19; J gene: TRBJ2-2; CDR3 protein: CASSMGPRGTGELFF; CDR3 DNA: TGTGCCAGTAGTATGGGTCCCAGGGGCACCGGGGAGCTGTTTTTT
clone size: NA; D gene: TRBD1; V gene: TRBV11-2; J gene: TRBJ1-5; CDR3 protein: CASSLTGGNQPQHF; CDR3 DNA: TGTGCCAGCAGCTTGACAGGGGGCAATCAGCCCCAGCATTTT
clone size: NA; D gene: NA; V gene: TRBV29-1; J gene: TRBJ1-1; CDR3 protein: CSVFKRQTNTEAFF; CDR3 DNA: TGCAGCGTTTTCAAAAGACAGACGAACACTGAAGCTTTCTTT
clone size: few; D gene: NA; V gene: TRBV29-1; J gene: TRBJ1-2; CDR3 protein: CSVERGAGVTYGYTF; CDR3 DNA: TGCAGCGTTGAACGGGGAGCAGGGGTTACCTATGGCTACACCTTC
clone size: NA; D gene: NA; V gene: TRBV25-1; J gene: TRBJ2-7; CDR3 protein: CASSVGHLKGVYEQYF; CDR3 DNA: TGTGCCAGCAGTGTCGGTCATCTCAAGGGGGTCTACGAGCAGTACTTC
clone size: once; D gene: NA; V gene: TRBV11-2; J gene: TRBJ1-6; CDR3 protein: CASSPWGDEGSPLHF; CDR3 DNA: TGTGCCAGCAGCCCCTGGGGGGACGAGGGATCACCCCTCCACTTT
clone size: NA; D gene: TRBD1; V gene: TRBV28; J gene: TRBJ2-7; CDR3 protein: CASRGTGDSYEQYF; CDR3 DNA: TGTGCCAGCAGGGGGACAGGGGACTCCTACGAGCAGTACTTC
clone size: NA; D gene: NA; V gene: TRBV11-2; J gene: TRBJ2-7; CDR3 protein: CASSRQGTLSSYEQYF; CDR3 DNA: TGTGCCAGCAGCCGACAAGGGACACTGAGCTCCTACGAGCAGTACTTC
clone size: NA; D gene: TRBD1; V gene: TRBV19; J gene: TRBJ1-5; CDR3 protein: CASGNYRGISNQPQHF; CDR3 DNA: TGTGCCAGTGGAAATTACAGGGGAATTAGCAATCAGCCCCAGCATTTT
clone size: once; D gene: NA; V gene: TRBV28; J gene: TRBJ1-5; CDR3 protein: CASRQQNSNQPQHF; CDR3 DNA: TGTGCCAGCAGACAACAGAATAGCAATCAGCCCCAGCATTTT
clone size: once; D gene: NA; V gene: TRBV15; J gene: TRBJ1-2; CDR3 protein: CATSRDIRGEGGYTF; CDR3 DNA: TGTGCCACCAGCAGAGATATTCGGGGGGAGGGTGGCTACACCTTC
clone size: many; D gene: TRBD1; V gene: TRBV5-1; J gene: TRBJ1-1; CDR3 protein: CASSLVQGGTEAFF; CDR3 DNA: TGCGCCAGCAGCTTGGTTCAGGGGGGCACTGAAGCTTTCTTT
clone size: NA; D gene: NA; V gene: TRBV27; J gene: TRBJ1-5; CDR3 protein: CASSPNSNQPQHF; CDR3 DNA: TGTGCCAGCAGCCCAAATAGCAATCAGCCCCAGCATTTT
clone size: NA; D gene: TRBD2; V gene: TRBV6-5; J gene: TRBJ2-3; CDR3 protein: CASRYSGGTDTQYF; CDR3 DNA: TGTGCCAGCAGATATAGCGGGGGCACAGATACGCAGTATTTT
clone size: NA; D gene: NA; V gene: TRBV2; J gene: TRBJ1-5; CDR3 protein: CASSGQSNQPQHF; CDR3 DNA: TGTGCCAGCAGTGGACAGAGCAATCAGCCCCAGCATTTT
clone size: NA; D gene: NA; V gene: TRBV28; J gene: TRBJ2-1; CDR3 protein: CASSSRNRNEQFF; CDR3 DNA: TGTGCCAGCAGTTCCAGAAACAGAAACGAGCAGTTCTTC
clone size: NA; D gene: NA; V gene: TRBV10-3; J gene: TRBJ1-2; CDR3 protein: CAISGSLGLYYGYTF; CDR3 DNA: TGTGCCATCAGTGGTAGTCTGGGGCTGTACTATGGCTACACCTTC
clone size: NA; D gene: NA; V gene: TRBV5-4; J gene: TRBJ2-7; CDR3 protein: CASSGAGGTYEQYF; CDR3 DNA: TGTGCCAGCAGCGGAGCGGGTGGTACCTACGAGCAGTACTTC
clone size: NA; D gene: NA; V gene: TRBV9; J gene: TRBJ1-2; CDR3 protein: CASSVSGGYGYTF; CDR3 DNA: TGTGCCAGCAGCGTCTCCGGGGGGTATGGCTACACCTTC
clone size: NA; D gene: NA; V gene: TRBV5-1; J gene: TRBJ2-7; CDR3 protein: CASAPSSVYSYEQYF; CDR3 DNA: TGCGCCAGCGCTCCGTCTAGCGTTTACTCCTACGAGCAGTACTTC
clone size: NA; D gene: TRBD1; V gene: TRBV19; J gene: TRBJ2-3; CDR3 protein: CATTDRGSLREYF; CDR3 DNA: TGTGCCACTACGGACAGGGGGAGTTTACGGGAGTATTTT